This TCR beta chain originates from a study of regulatory T cells in long-lasting Graves disease. General observations from the study: It was in persistent disease that TRBV28, TRBJ1-2 and TRBJ2-5 were favored. Persistent Graves' patients possessed reduced TCR diversity relative to recently diagnosed ones. Thyroid tissue went unstudied; only peripheral blood was examined. A greater number of public clonotypes (about 3,000) was shared by persistent patients than by new patients (roughly 880).

CDR3 regions were amplified by Arm-PCR using iRepertoire HTBI primers to build TCR beta libraries. In TCRdb, the multiplex PCR reads were re-called with MiXCR into one record per CDR3 protein. The table shows about 320,000 distinct CDR3 sequences, with more than 15% occurring only once. The sample holds many counts of this clonotype. Its antigen is not identified. One junction end does not reproduce the germline sequence, and a read error may be involved. This CDR3 comprises 14 residues. Germline assignment: CDR1 SGHRS and CDR2 YFSETQ. Time point meaning: newly diagnosed GD, antithyroid drugs for less than 3 months. PBMC-extracted RNA yielded the TCR library.

This sequence was found in a female donor with Graves disease. Specimen: peripheral blood mononuclear cells (PBMCs), collected at new diagnosis, from a patient treated with antithyroid drugs. The rearrangement links TRBV5-1 to TRBJ1-4; a weak D match, TRBD1 (5 bases). CDR3 protein: CASTLGGVGEKLFF. In DNA, the CDR3 is TGCGCCAGCACCTTGGGGGGAGTAGGTGAAAAACTGTTTTTT.